This T cell receptor beta chain came from a study of blood T cell repertoires in COVID-19. Overall study: The United States, Italy and Spain were the sources of the acute and convalescent COVID-19 samples. PBMCs, B-cell-depleted T cells, or T cells were the source of the cDNA or gDNA that made up the material.

The CDR3 loop spans 14 amino acids. The junction had 0 bases not matched to a gene; V was cut back by 6 bases and J by 2 bases. CDR1 MNHEY and CDR2 SVGAGI come from the germline V gene. In the source study's methods: Amplified reference gene primers provided the basis for estimating nucleated cell counts. The data were produced by immunoSEQ multiplex PCR, yet TCRdb's version contains in-frame clones alone and is incomplete. V and J calls and clone size are those listed in that table; D and trimming were worked out from the DNA. This sample has some 76,000 clones, with roughly 80% found just once. Notes on this clone: The sample has other DNA sequences that encode this CDR3 too.

What was sequenced was peripheral blood. The source is a man aged 50 to 60 with acute or convalescent COVID-19. The chain combines TRBV6-5 with TRBJ1-5; 11 positions match TRBD1. CDR3 protein: CASRGQGGNQPQHF. The CDR3 DNA sequence: TGTGCCAGCAGGGGACAGGGGGGCAATCAGCCCCAGCATTTT.